The sequence of this T cell receptor (beta chain) was determined in a study of CD8+ T cells in alopecia areata. Described treatment: oral pan-JAK inhibitor, 5-10 mg twice daily. Collected material from alopecia areata patients comprised lesional scalp punch biopsies and peripheral blood. TCR sequencing used cDNA made by reverse transcription of extracted RNA. Data came from immunoSEQ multiplex PCR; TCRdb stores just in-frame clones and leaves some out. Of more than 130,000 clones in the sample, around four fifths are singletons; the top ten hold about 25%. On this clone: Its specificity is unknown.

General study results and limits: Given one nonresponder, whether baseline CD8+ expansion relates to response remains uncertain. Scalp clonality, together with expanded CD8+ clones among the top 100, fell significantly with tofacitinib. Many expanded lesional clones remained in scalp and blood on tofacitinib.

The CDR3 is made up of 17 amino acids. Trimming stripped 5 bases from V and 4 bases from J, with 24 bases between. The germline gives CDR1 SQVTM, CDR2 ANQGSEA. The sequence was obtained from a human donor with alopecia areata. This chain links TRBV29-1 with TRBJ2-1, with D maybe TRBD2 (6 bases). Source: CD8+ T cells sorted from blood, taken at week 4, from a patient treated with tofacitinib. The CDR3 loop reads CSVYPPPGVAEYNEQFF. CDR3 nucleotide sequence: TGCAGCGTTTACCCCCCCCCTGGGGTAGCGGAATACAATGAGCAGTTCTTC.